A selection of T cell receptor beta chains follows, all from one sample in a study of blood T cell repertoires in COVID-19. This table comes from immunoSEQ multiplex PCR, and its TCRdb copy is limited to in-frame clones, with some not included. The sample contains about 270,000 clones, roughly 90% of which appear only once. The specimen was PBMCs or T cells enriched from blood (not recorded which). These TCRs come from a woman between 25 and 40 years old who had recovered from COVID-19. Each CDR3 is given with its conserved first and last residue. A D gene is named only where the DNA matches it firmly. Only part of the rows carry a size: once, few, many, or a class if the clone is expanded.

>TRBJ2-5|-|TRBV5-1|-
TGCGCCAGCAGCTTGGCCGGCGGGATTAACCAAGAGACCCAGTACTTC
CASSLAGGINQETQYF
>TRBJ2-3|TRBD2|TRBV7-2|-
TGTGCCAGCAGCTCACTAGCGGTGGGGGTCGTAGGGACAGATACGCAGTATTTT
CASSSLAVGVVGTDTQYF
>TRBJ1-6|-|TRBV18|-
TGTGCCAGCTCACAGGACGGACTAAATTCACCCCTCCACTTT
CASSQDGLNSPLHF
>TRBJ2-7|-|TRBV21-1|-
TGTGCCAGCAGCAAAGTCCGCACCCCTAGCGGGGGCCCTTACGAGCAGTACTTC
CASSKVRTPSGGPYEQYF
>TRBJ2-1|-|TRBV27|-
TGTGCCAGCAGTTTCCAGAGGGTTCCAAACAATGAGCAGTTCTTC
CASSFQRVPNNEQFF
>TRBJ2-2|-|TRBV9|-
TGTGCCAGCAGCGTAGCGGCGGAGAACACCGGGGAGCTGTTTTTT
CASSVAAENTGELFF
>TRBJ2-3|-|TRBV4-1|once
TGCGCCAGCAGCCAACAGCGAGATACGCAGTATTTT
CASSQQRDTQYF
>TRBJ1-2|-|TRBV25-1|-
TGTGCCAGCAGTGAACATCGGGGCTACACCTTC
CASSEHRGYTF
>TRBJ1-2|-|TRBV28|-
TGTGCCAGCAGTTTAACCGGGAGCTATGGCTACACCTTC
CASSLTGSYGYTF
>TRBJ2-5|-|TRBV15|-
TGTGCCACCAGCAGAGAAATCGACTCACAAGAGACCCAGTACTTC
CATSREIDSQETQYF
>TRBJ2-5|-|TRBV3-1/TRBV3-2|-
TGTGCCAGCAGCCGACAAAAGTTCAGGGGCAACCAAGAGACCCAGTACTTC
CASSRQKFRGNQETQYF
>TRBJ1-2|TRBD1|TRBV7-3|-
TGTGCCAGCAGCGCCCATCGACGGCGAGAGGGGGCCCATTATGGCTACACCTTC
CASSAHRRREGAHYGYTF
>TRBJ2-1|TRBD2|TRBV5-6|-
TGTGCCAGCAGCTTCCCGGGGGGAAGAAGCTCCTACAATGAGCAGTTCTTC
CASSFPGGRSSYNEQFF
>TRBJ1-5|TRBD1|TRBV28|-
TGTGCCAGCAGGGGGACCGGGACAGCAAGCAATCAGCCCCAGCATTTT
CASRGTGTASNQPQHF
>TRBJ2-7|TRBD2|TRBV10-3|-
TGTGCCGCCAAAACGGGACTAGTGGGCTCTACCGAGCAGTACTTC
CAAKTGLVGSTEQYF
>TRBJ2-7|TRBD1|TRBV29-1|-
TGCAGCGTCGGACAGGCGAGCTCCTACGAGCAGTACTTC
CSVGQASSYEQYF
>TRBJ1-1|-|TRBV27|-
TGTGCCAGCAGTTTATCGAACGGGGGACTATACACTGAAGCTTTCTTT
CASSLSNGGLYTEAFF
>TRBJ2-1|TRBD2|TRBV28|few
TGTGCCAGCAGTTTAACAGCGGGAGGGGCCCTTGAGCAGTTCTTC
CASSLTAGGALEQFF
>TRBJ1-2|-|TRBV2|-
TGTGCCAGCAGTCCCCAGGGGCTTAGCTATGGCTACACCTTC
CASSPQGLSYGYTF
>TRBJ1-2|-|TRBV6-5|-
TGTGCCAGCCGGGAGACAGCAAACTATGGCTACACCTTC
CASRETANYGYTF
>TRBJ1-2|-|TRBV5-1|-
TGCGCCAGCAGCTTGTCGGGCTCGGGACAAAGACTAGGCTACACCTTC
CASSLSGSGQRLGYTF
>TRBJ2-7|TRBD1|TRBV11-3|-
TGTGCCAGCACCACAGGGGGTGTCTCCTACGAGCAGTACTTC
CASTTGGVSYEQYF